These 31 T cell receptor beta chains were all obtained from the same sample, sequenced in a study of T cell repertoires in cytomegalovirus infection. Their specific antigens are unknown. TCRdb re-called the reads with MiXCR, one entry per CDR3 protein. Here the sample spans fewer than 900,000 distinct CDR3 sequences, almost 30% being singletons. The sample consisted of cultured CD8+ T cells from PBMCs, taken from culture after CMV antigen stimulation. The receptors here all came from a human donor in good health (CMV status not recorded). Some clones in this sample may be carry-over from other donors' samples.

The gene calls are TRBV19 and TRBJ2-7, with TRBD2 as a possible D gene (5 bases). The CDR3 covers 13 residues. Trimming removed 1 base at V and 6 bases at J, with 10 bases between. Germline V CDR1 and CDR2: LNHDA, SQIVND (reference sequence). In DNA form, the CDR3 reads TGTGCCAGTAGTATAGCGGGGATGAGCGAGCAGTACGTC. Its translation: CASSIAGMSEQYV.

The CDR3 here is CASSPAEQKRPYEQYF. Here the CDR3 DNA reads TGTGCCAGCTCACCAGCGGAACAGAAAAGACCCTACGAGCAGTACTTC. This chain links TRBV18 with TRBJ2-7; unclear D gene. V was trimmed by 2 bases and J by 2 bases, leaving 16 bases between them. The CDR3 consists of 16 residues. The germline V gene has CDR1 KGHSH and CDR2 LQKENI.

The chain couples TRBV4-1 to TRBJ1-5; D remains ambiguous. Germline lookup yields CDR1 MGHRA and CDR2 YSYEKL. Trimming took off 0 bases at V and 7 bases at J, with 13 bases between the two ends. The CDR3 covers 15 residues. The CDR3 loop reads CASSQERGKRQPQHF. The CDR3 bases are TGCGCCAGCAGCCAAGAGAGAGGGAAGCGGCAGCCCCAGCATTTT.

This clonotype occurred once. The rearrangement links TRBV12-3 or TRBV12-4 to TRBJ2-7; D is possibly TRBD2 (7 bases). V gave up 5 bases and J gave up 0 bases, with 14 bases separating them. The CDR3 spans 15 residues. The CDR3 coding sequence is TGTGCCAGCAGTGCTCGGGGGGCCCTCTCCTACGAGCAGTACTTC. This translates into CASSARGALSYEQYF.

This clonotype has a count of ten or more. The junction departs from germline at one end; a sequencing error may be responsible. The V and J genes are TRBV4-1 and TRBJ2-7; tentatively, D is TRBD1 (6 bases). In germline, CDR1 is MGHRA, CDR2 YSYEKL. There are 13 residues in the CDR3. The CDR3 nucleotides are TGTGCCAGCAGCCAAGGGGGCTCCTACGAGCAGTACTTC. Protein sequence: CASSQGGSYEQYF.

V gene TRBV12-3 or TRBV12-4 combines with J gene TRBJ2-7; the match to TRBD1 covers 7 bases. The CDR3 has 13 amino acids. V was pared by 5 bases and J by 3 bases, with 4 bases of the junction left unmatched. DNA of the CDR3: TGTGCCAGCAGTAACGACAGGGACTACGAGCAGTACGTC. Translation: CASSNDRDYEQYV.

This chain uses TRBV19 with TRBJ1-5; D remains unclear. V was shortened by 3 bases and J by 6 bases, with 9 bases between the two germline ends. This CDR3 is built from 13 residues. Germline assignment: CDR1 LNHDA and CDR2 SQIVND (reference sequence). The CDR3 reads CASSIFLFQPQHF. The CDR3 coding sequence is TGTGCCAGTAGTATCTTCCTCTTTCAGCCCCAGCATTTT.

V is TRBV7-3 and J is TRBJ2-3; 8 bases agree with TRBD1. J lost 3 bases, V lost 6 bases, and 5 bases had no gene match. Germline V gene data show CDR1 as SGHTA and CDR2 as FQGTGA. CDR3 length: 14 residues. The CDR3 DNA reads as TGTGCCAGCAGAAACGACAGGGGAACAGATACGCAGTATTTT. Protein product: CASRNDRGTDTQYF.

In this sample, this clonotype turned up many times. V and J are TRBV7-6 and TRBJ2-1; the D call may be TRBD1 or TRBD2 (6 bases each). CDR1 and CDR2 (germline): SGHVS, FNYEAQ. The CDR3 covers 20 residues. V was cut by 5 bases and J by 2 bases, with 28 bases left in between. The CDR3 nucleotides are TGTGCCAGCAGCATCCTTTCTTTGGAGGGGGGCGGTAGGGCCTACAATGAGCAGTTCTTC. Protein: CASSILSLEGGGRAYNEQFF.

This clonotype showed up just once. The CDR3 is CASSSTLGQVGEQYF. DNA of the CDR3: TGTGCCAGCAGCTCCACCCTTGGACAGGTCGGGGAGCAGTACTTC. The chain couples TRBV7-9 to TRBJ2-7; 7 bases map to TRBD1. Unmatched junction bases numbered 13, after V lost 4 bases and J lost 7 bases. CDR3 length: 15 residues. Per the germline V gene, CDR1 is SEHNR and CDR2 is FQNEAQ (reference sequence).

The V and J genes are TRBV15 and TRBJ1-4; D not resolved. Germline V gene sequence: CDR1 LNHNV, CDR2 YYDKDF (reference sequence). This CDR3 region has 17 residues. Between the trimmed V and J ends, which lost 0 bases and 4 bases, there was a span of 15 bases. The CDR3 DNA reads TGTGCCACCAGCAGAGATTGGGCAGGCTTGTTTAATGAAAAACTGTTTTTT. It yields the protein CATSRDWAGLFNEKLFF.

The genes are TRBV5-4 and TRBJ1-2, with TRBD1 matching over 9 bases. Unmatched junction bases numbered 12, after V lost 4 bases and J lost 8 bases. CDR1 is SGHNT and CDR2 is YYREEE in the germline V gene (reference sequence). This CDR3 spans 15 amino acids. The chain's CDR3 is CASSPFGTGKGGYTF. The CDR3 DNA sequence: TGTGCCAGCAGCCCATTCGGGACAGGGAAAGGGGGCTACACCTTC.

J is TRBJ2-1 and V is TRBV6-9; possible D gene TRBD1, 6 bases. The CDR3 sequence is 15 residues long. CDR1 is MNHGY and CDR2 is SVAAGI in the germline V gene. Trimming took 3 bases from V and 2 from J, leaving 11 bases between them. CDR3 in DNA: TGTGCCAGCAGTTACACAACAGGGACCTACAATGAGCAGTTCTTC. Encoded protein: CASSYTTGTYNEQFF.

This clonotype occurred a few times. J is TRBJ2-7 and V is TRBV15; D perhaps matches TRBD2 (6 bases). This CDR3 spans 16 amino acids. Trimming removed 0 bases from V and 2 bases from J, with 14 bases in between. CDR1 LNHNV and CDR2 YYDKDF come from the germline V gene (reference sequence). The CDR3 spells CATSRDRGAGTYEQYV. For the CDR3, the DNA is TGTGCCACCAGCAGAGATCGCGGTGCGGGGACCTACGAGCAGTACGTC.

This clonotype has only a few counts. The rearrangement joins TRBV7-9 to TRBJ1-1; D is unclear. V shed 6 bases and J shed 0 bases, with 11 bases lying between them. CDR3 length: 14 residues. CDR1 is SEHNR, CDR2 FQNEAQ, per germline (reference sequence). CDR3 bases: TGTGCCAGCAGATCCCGACGGATGAACACTGAAGCTTTCTTT. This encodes CASRSRRMNTEAFF.

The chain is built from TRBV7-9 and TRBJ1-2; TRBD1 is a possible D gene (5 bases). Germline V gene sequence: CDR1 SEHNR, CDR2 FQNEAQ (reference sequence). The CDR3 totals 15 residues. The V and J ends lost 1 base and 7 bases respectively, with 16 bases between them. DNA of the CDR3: TGTGCCAGCAGCTTAGTAACGCGGGGCGCGGGTGGCTACACCTTC. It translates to CASSLVTRGAGGYTF.

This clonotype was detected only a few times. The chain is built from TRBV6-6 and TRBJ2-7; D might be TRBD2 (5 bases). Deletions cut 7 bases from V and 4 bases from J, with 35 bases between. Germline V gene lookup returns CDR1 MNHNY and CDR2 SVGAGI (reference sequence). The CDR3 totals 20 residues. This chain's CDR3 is CASTPRWRIHNLIKDYEQYV. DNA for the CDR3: TGTGCCAGCACCCCCCGTTGGAGGATCCACAATCTAATAAAAGATTACGAGCAGTACGTC.

Here the CDR3 reads CASGPGFGANYGYTF. In nucleotides, the CDR3 is TGTGCCAGCGGCCCGGGTTTCGGTGCTAACTATGGCTACACCTTC. V is TRBV12-3 or TRBV12-4 and J is TRBJ1-2, with D unclear. Trimming left V 8 bases short and J 0 bases short, with 16 bases between. This CDR3 is built from 15 residues.

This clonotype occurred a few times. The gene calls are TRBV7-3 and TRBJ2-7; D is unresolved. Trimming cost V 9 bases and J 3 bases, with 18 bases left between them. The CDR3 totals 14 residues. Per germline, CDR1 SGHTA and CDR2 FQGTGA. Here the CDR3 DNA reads TGTGCCAGTCCAAACGGTGTCCGGGTCTACGAGCAGTACGTC. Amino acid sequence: CASPNGVRVYEQYV.

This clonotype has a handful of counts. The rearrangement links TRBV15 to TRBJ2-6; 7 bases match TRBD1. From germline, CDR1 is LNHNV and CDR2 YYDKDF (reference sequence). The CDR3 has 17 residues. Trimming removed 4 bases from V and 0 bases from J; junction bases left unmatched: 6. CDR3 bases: TGTGCCACCAGCACCCGGGACAGCCTCTCTGGGGCCAACGTCCTGACTTTC. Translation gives CATSTRDSLSGANVLTF.

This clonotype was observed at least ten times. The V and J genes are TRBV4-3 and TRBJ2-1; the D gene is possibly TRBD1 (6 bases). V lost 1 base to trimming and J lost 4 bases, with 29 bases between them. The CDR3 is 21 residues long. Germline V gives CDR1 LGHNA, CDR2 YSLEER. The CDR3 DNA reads TGCGCCAGCAGCCAAGTGACGTTAGAACAGGGATTTAGGTACCTTTACAATGAGCAGTTCTTC. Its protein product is CASSQVTLEQGFRYLYNEQFF.

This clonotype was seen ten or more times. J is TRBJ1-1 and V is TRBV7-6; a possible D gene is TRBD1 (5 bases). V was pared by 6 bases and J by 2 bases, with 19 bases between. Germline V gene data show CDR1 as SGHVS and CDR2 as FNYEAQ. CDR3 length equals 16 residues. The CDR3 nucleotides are TGTGCCAGCAGTTCGGACACATCCGGACCAAACACTGAAGCTTTCTTT. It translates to CASSSDTSGPNTEAFF.

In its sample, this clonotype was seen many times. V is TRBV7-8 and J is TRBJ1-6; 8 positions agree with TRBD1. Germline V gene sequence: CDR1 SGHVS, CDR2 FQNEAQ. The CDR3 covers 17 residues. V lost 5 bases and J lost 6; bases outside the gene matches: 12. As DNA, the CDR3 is TGTGCCAGCAGCCCCCAACAGTCAGGGGGCTTTAATTCACCCCTCCACTTT. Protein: CASSPQQSGGFNSPLHF.

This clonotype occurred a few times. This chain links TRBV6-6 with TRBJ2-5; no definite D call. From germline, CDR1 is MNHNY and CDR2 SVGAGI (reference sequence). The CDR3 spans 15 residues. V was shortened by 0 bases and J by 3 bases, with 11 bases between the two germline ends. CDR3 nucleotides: TGTGCCAGCAGTTACTCTCGGGCAAGAGAAGAGACCCAGTACTTC. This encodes CASSYSRAREETQYF.

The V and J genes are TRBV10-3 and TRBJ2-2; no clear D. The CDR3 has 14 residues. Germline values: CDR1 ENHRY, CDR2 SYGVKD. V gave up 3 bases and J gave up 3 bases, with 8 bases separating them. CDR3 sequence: CAISDGPDTGELFF. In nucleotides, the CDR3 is TGTGCCATCAGTGACGGGCCTGACACCGGGGAGCTGTTTTTT.

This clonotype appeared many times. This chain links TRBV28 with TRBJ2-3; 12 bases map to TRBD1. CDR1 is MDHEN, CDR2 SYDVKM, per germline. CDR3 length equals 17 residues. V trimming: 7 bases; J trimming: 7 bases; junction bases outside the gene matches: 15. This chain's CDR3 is CASTITAGTGGVNTQYF. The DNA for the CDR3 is TGTGCCAGCACAATAACCGCCGGGACAGGGGGCGTGAATACGCAGTATTTT.

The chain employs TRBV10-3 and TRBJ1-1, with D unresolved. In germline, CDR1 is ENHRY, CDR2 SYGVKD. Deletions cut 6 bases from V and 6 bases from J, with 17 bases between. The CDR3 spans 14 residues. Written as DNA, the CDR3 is TGTGCCATCAGCATCCGGGATAAGGTCCCTGAAGCTTTCTTT. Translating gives CAISIRDKVPEAFF.

The CDR3: CASRARTGGQETQYF. CDR3 sequence (DNA): TGTGCCAGCAGGGCCCGGACAGGGGGCCAAGAGACCCAGTACTTC. The gene calls are TRBV25-1 and TRBJ2-5; 10 bases map to TRBD1. The CDR3 runs 15 residues. With V trimmed by 6 bases and J by 1 base, 5 bases remained unmatched. Germline V gene data show CDR1 as MGHDK and CDR2 as SYGVNS.

CDR3 residues: CASSEEWPAKETQYF. In DNA, the CDR3 is TGTGCCAGCAGTGAAGAATGGCCAGCAAAAGAGACCCAGTACTTC. The chain carries TRBV6-1 and TRBJ2-5; D call uncertain. Trimming cost V 1 base and J 3 bases, with 12 bases left between them. Looked up from germline, CDR1 is MNHNS and CDR2 is SASEGT. The CDR3 contains 15 residues.

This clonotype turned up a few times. The CDR3 DNA sequence: TGTGCCAGCAGTTACCGCACGCCCCCCTACAATGAGCAGTTCTTC. The encoded protein is CASSYRTPPYNEQFF. The chain uses TRBV6-5 and TRBJ2-1; D gene uncertain. This CDR3 spans 15 amino acids. Trimming took 2 bases from V and 2 from J, leaving 10 bases between them. Germline-derived CDR1 and CDR2 are MNHEY and SVGAGI.

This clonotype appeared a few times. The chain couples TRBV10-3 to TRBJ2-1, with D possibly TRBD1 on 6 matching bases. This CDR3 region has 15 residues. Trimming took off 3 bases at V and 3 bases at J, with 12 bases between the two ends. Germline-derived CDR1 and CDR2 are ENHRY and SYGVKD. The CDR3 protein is CAISDQGRVYNEQFF. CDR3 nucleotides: TGTGCCATCAGTGACCAGGGGCGGGTCTACAATGAGCAGTTCTTC.